The 17 T cell receptor beta chains below all came from one sample that was sequenced in a study of CD8 T cells in Susac syndrome. It was with random hexamers that roughly 0.45 to 1 ug RNA was reverse transcribed. TCRdb processed the immunoSEQ multiplex PCR reads anew with MiXCR; each CDR3 protein has one entry. The table has about 300,000 distinct CDR3 sequences, around 84% seen once. The sequencing input was CD8+ T cells from PBMCs. The receptors here all came from a human donor with multiple sclerosis.

The chain employs TRBV28 and TRBJ2-1; tentative D call: TRBD2 (5 bases). The CDR3 runs 15 residues. Trimming shortened V by 3 bases and J by 5 bases, and 14 bases separated the two germline ends. CDR1 MDHEN and CDR2 SYDVKM come from the germline V gene. The CDR3 is CASSFPGKSHNEQFF. CDR3 DNA sequence: TGTGCCAGCAGTTTTCCGGGAAAATCCCACAATGAGCAGTTCTTC.

The chain joins TRBV9 to TRBJ1-2; tentatively, D is TRBD1 (6 bases). Trimming took off 3 bases at V and 7 bases at J, with 16 bases between the two ends. Germline V gene lookup returns CDR1 SGDLS and CDR2 YYNGEE. This CDR3 is 14 amino acids long. The CDR3 region has the DNA TGTGCCAGCAGCGACCACAGGGTTACCCCTGGCTACACCTTC. This gives the protein CASSDHRVTPGYTF. The full variable domain, in which reference TRBV9 and TRBJ1-2 provide the parts outside the CDR3, is DSGVTQTPKHLITATGQRVTLRCSPRSGDLSVYWYQQSLDQGLQFLIQYYNGEERAKGNILERFSAQQFPDLHSELNLSSLELGDSALYFCASSDHRVTPGYTFGSGTRLTVV.

This CDR3 reads CASTLGILSGNTIYF. The CDR3, as DNA: TGTGCCAGCACCCTCGGAATCCTCTCTGGAAACACCATATATTTT. This chain connects TRBV28 to TRBJ1-3; D unclear. V was clipped by 7 bases and J by 0 bases, with 13 bases between them. The CDR3 consists of 15 residues. Looked up from germline, CDR1 is MDHEN and CDR2 is SYDVKM.

The gene calls are TRBV27 and TRBJ2-6; maybe TRBD1 (6 bases). The length of the CDR3 is 14 residues. Trimming pared 5 bases from V and 7 bases from J, leaving 12 bases between. The V gene's germline CDR1 is MNHEY and CDR2 SMNVEV (reference sequence). CDR3 in DNA: TGTGCCAGCAGTGTCAGGGGAGTCGCCAACGTCCTGACTTTC. Protein sequence: CASSVRGVANVLTF.

This CDR3 is CAIRSQDGPYEQYF. The DNA of the CDR3 is TGTGCCATCAGGTCTCAGGACGGCCCCTACGAGCAGTACTTC. The V and J genes are TRBV10-3 and TRBJ2-7; no clear D gene. Germline-derived CDR1 and CDR2 are ENHRY and SYGVKD. The CDR3 extends over 14 amino acids. V was shortened by 6 bases and J by 2 bases, with 14 bases between the two germline ends.

V usage is TRBV4-1 and J usage is TRBJ1-2; no firm D call. Trimming took 3 bases from V and 2 from J, leaving 10 bases between them. Germline assignment: CDR1 MGHRA and CDR2 YSYEKL. The CDR3 has 14 amino acids. The DNA for the CDR3 is TGCGCCAGCAGCCAGCACCTTTTGAACTATGGCTACACCTTC. Its translation: CASSQHLLNYGYTF.

DNA for the CDR3: TGTGCCAGCAGTTTTGGACGTCCCAATGAGCAGTTCTTC. Amino acid sequence: CASSFGRPNEQFF. The chain recombines TRBV12-3 or TRBV12-4 with TRBJ2-1; no definite D call. The CDR3 loop spans 13 amino acids. The V and J ends lost 3 bases and 6 bases respectively, with 9 bases between them.

The chain carries TRBV19 and TRBJ1-1, with TRBD1 identical over 8 bases. Germline assignment: CDR1 LNHDA and CDR2 SQIVND (reference sequence). J lost 2 bases, V lost 7 bases, and 6 bases had no gene match. This CDR3 is 14 amino acids long. Here the CDR3 DNA reads TGTGCCAGTATCCAGGACAGGGACAACACTGAAGCTTTCTTT. This translates into CASIQDRDNTEAFF.

This clonotype was seen more than once but under ten times. A read error may account for a junction end that differs from germline. The chain links TRBV5-6 to TRBJ1-2, with 8 bases lining up with TRBD1. There are 20 residues in the CDR3. Germline V gene data show CDR1 as SGHDT and CDR2 as YYEEEE. CDR3 sequence: CASTLSSSSQFQGAWGGYTF. The DNA of the CDR3 is TGTGCCAGCACCTTGTCCAGCAGCTCTCAATTCCAGGGGGCGTGGGGAGGCTACACCTTC.

V is TRBV29-1 and J is TRBJ2-2; D is undetermined. Germline V gene sequence: CDR1 SQVTM, CDR2 ANQGSEA. Deletions cut 3 bases from V and 4 bases from J, with 9 bases between. The CDR3 is 13 residues long. This chain's CDR3 is CSVDDPVTGELFF. CDR3 DNA: TGCAGCGTTGACGACCCCGTCACCGGGGAGCTGTTTTTT.

V gene TRBV27 combines with J gene TRBJ1-2; 7 bases agree with TRBD1. J gave up 8 bases and V 2 bases, and 8 bases lay outside the gene matches. The CDR3 contains 14 residues. CDR1 and CDR2 from the germline V gene are MNHEY and SMNVEV (reference sequence). This CDR3 is CASSLRQGFLGYTF. The CDR3, as DNA: TGTGCCAGCAGTTTACGACAGGGCTTTTTAGGCTACACCTTC.

This clonotype was observed a few times. The chain has TRBV6-1 and TRBJ2-7, with D possibly matching TRBD1 (6 bases). The V end lost 7 bases, the J end lost 3 bases, and 19 bases lay between the germline ends. This CDR3 has 15 amino acids. CDR1 is MNHNS and CDR2 is SASEGT in the germline V gene. The CDR3 coding sequence is TGTGCCAGCATCAATGGCTGGGGGCATGACTACGAGCAGTACTTC. Amino acids: CASINGWGHDYEQYF.

The CDR3: CASSPGTGGRETQYF. In DNA, the CDR3 is TGTGCCAGCAGTCCCGGGACAGGGGGGAGGGAGACCCAGTACTTC. The chain carries TRBV12-3 or TRBV12-4 and TRBJ2-5; 11 positions agree with TRBD1. The CDR3 is made up of 15 amino acids. V was pared by 5 bases and J by 5 bases, with 7 bases of the junction left unmatched.

This chain joins TRBV7-9 and TRBJ2-5; D remains ambiguous. Germline lookup yields CDR1 SEHNR and CDR2 FQNEAQ (reference sequence). This CDR3 is built from 13 residues. Trimming pared 5 bases from V and 6 bases from J, leaving 13 bases between. The CDR3 DNA sequence: TGTGCCAGCAGCCCCGTAGTTGAGAAGACCCAGTACTTC. It translates to CASSPVVEKTQYF.

V and J are TRBV28 and TRBJ2-7; D remains unclear. In germline, CDR1 is MDHEN, CDR2 SYDVKM. This CDR3 region has 17 residues. Trimming cost V 4 bases and J 3 bases, with 22 bases left between them. CDR3 region: CASSSRSLASPHYEQYF. The CDR3 DNA sequence: TGTGCCAGCAGTTCCAGGAGTCTGGCGTCTCCACACTACGAGCAGTACTTC.

This sequence joins TRBV21-1 and TRBJ2-3; the D call in the table, TRBD2, was not verified against the DNA. TRBV21-1 is assigned pseudogene status. The CDR3 extends over 15 amino acids. The CDR3 here is CASSKADSGNDTQYF. CDR3 nucleotide sequence: TGTGCCAGCAGCAAAGCAGATAGCGGGAATGATACGCAGTATTTT.

This clonotype was detected a few times. The rearrangement joins TRBV6-5 to TRBJ2-1; 11 positions match TRBD2. The junction had 6 bases not matched to a gene; V was cut back by 0 bases and J by 8 bases. The CDR3 spans 16 residues. The V gene's germline CDR1 is MNHEY and CDR2 SVGAGI. CDR3 in amino acids: CASSYSVGLAGYEQFF. In DNA, the CDR3 is TGTGCCAGCAGTTACTCGGTTGGACTAGCGGGCTATGAGCAGTTCTTC.